This T cell receptor beta chain originates from a study of blood T cells in healthy people across ages. Whole-study results and caveats: Changes seen in expanded clonotypes were possibly confounded by donor CMV status left unknown.

Of note for this clonotype: The antigen is not known.

With each sample, at least 5 micrograms of total RNA were extracted. The CDR3 runs 18 residues. For the second PCR, which ran for about 6 to 12 cycles, a sample-barcoded 5' primer and a J-beta primer mix were used. TCRdb recomputed calls from the 5' RACE reads with MiXCR, one row per CDR3 protein. The sample lists more than 1.4 million distinct CDR3 sequences; 35% to 45% were seen once. Input material: blood. The TCR originated in a woman under 30 in good health. The chain joins TRBV21-1 to TRBJ1-5. TRBV21-1 represents a pseudogene. CDR3: CASSKKGGLGNRYQPQHF. The CDR3 DNA reads TGTGCCAGCAGCAAAAAAGGCGGGTTAGGCAACCGCTATCAGCCCCAGCATTTT.